The 19 T cell receptor beta chains below were found in one sample sequenced in a study of cytomegalovirus exposure and HLA in healthy donors. The study ran its PCR with 60 Vbeta and 13 Jbeta primers. Here immunoSEQ multiplex PCR was the method, and the copy in TCRdb shows in-frame clones only, minus some. This table holds approximately 150,000 clones, about four fifths found once. The specimen was PBMCs. The source is a woman aged 40 to 55 in good health and CMV-seropositive.

The chain joins TRBV6-4 to TRBJ2-3, with a weak D call TRBD1 (6 bases). From germline, CDR1 is MRHNA and CDR2 SNTAGT. Deletions cut 3 bases from V and 6 bases from J, with 13 bases between. This CDR3 region has 14 residues. CDR3 sequence: CASSDSQGTDTQYF. DNA for the CDR3: TGTGCCAGCAGTGATTCACAGGGTACCGATACGCAGTATTTT.

The CDR3 loop is CASSPHGSNEQYF. The CDR3 DNA is TGTGCCAGCAGCCCCCATGGGAGTAACGAGCAGTACTTC. The rearrangement links TRBV9 to TRBJ2-5, with D maybe TRBD2 (5 bases). The J call is uncertain, as TRBJ2-7 better fits the DNA end. The length of the CDR3 is 13 residues. Germline CDR1 reads SGDLS; CDR2 reads YYNGEE.

A few counts support this clone. This chain joins TRBV14 and TRBJ2-7; 8 nucleotides match TRBD2. The V and J ends lost 5 bases and 6 bases, in that order; junction bases with no gene match: 9. Germline V gene sequence: CDR1 SGHDN, CDR2 FVKESK. CDR3 length: 14 amino acids. CDR3 nucleotides: TGTGCCAGCAGCTGGACTAGCCCCCCGGTCGAGCAGTACTTC. It yields the protein CASSWTSPPVEQYF. The variable domain in full, completed from reference TRBV14 and TRBJ2-7, reads EAGVTQFPSHSVIEKGQTVTLRCDPISGHDNLYWYRRVMGKEIKFLLHFVKESKQDESGMPNNRFLAERTGGTYSTLKVQPAELEDSGVYFCASSWTSPPVEQYFGPGTRLTVT.

This clone was seen only a few times. The sample contains more than one DNA sequence encoding this CDR3. The gene calls are TRBV28 and TRBJ1-3; the match to TRBD1 covers 9 bases. Per the germline V gene, CDR1 is MDHEN and CDR2 is SYDVKM. The junction had 7 bases not matched to a gene; V was cut back by 2 bases and J by 2 bases. The CDR3 covers 17 residues. In DNA, the CDR3 is TGTGCCAGCAGTTTAGGGACAACAGGGGGCACTGGAAACACCATATATTTT. Translated: CASSLGTTGGTGNTIYF.

The rearrangement joins TRBV5-1 to TRBJ2-5, with a possible D match to TRBD1 (6 bases). The DNA end is a closer match to TRBJ2-7, so the J assignment may be wrong. Germline CDR1 SGHRS, CDR2 YFSETQ. CDR3 length equals 14 residues. The CDR3 protein is CASSLVGANYEQYF. DNA of the CDR3: TGCGCCAGCAGCTTGGTGGGGGCCAACTACGAGCAGTACTTC.

The V gene is TRBV2, the J gene TRBJ2-3; D call uncertain. CDR3 length: 15 amino acids. Deletions cut 2 bases from V and 4 bases from J, with 13 bases between. Looked up from germline, CDR1 is SNHLY and CDR2 is FYNNEI. The CDR3, as DNA: TGTGCCAGCAGTGAAAGTTTACTCCAAGCAGATACGCAGTATTTT. It encodes CASSESLLQADTQYF.

J is TRBJ2-3 and V is TRBV28, with D possibly being TRBD2 (6 bases). Trimming stripped 3 bases from V and 0 bases from J, with 10 bases between. This CDR3 is 15 amino acids long. CDR1 and CDR2 from the germline V gene are MDHEN and SYDVKM. The CDR3 DNA reads TGTGCCAGCAGTTTTGTAGGACTAAGCACAGATACGCAGTATTTT. This encodes CASSFVGLSTDTQYF. Variable domain in full (rest from reference TRBV28 and TRBJ2-3): DVKVTQSSRYLVKRTGEKVFLECVQDMDHENMFWYRQDPGLGLRLIYFSYDVKMKEKGDIPEGYSVSREKKERFSLILESASTNQTSMYLCASSFVGLSTDTQYFGPGTRLTVL.

The rearrangement joins TRBV5-1 to TRBJ2-1, with 13 nucleotides matching TRBD2. Germline-derived CDR1 and CDR2 are SGHRS and YFSETQ. Trimming removed 0 bases from V and 7 bases from J; junction bases left unmatched: 4. This CDR3 has 16 amino acids. CDR3 sequence (DNA): TGCGCCAGCAGCTTGGGGACTAGCGGGAGTATAAATGAGCAGTTCTTC. Its translation: CASSLGTSGSINEQFF.

This clone has only a few counts. The J gene is TRBJ2-7, the V gene TRBV6-5; 14 nucleotides agree with TRBD2. The CDR3 covers 15 residues. Germline lookup yields CDR1 MNHEY and CDR2 SVGAGI. V lost 6 bases to trimming and J lost 4 bases; unmatched junction nucleotides: 5. CDR3 sequence (DNA): TGTGCCAGCAGACCCGGGACTAGCGGGAGTTACGAGCAGTACTTC. Its translation is CASRPGTSGSYEQYF.

This clone showed up just a few times. This chain links TRBV29-1 with TRBJ2-1; TRBD1 matches at 8 bases. Germline V gives CDR1 SQVTM, CDR2 ANQGSEA. V lost 3 bases, J lost 9 bases, and 7 bases stayed unmatched. The CDR3 loop spans 13 amino acids. The CDR3 here is CSVEQTGDGEQFF. CDR3 DNA sequence: TGCAGCGTTGAGCAGACAGGGGATGGTGAGCAGTTCTTC.

J is TRBJ2-7 and V is TRBV27; TRBD1 aligns across 8 bases. This CDR3 region has 14 residues. Germline CDR1 and CDR2: MNHEY and SMNVEV (reference sequence). V was clipped by 5 bases and J by 3 bases; unmatched bases: 6. As DNA, the CDR3 is TGTGCCAGCAGTCCCTTACAGGGGGGCTACGAGCAGTACTTC. This sequence encodes CASSPLQGGYEQYF.

This chain connects TRBV29-1 to TRBJ2-3; maybe TRBD1 (5 bases). Germline V gene data show CDR1 as SQVTM and CDR2 as ANQGSEA. V dropped 7 bases and J dropped 2 bases, with 19 bases sitting between them. The CDR3 covers 15 residues. The CDR3 region is CSASDGRGLTDTQYF. CDR3 nucleotide sequence: TGCAGCGCCTCGGACGGAAGGGGCCTCACAGATACGCAGTATTTT.

The rearrangement joins TRBV7-9 to TRBJ2-3, with a possible D match to TRBD1 (5 bases). V lost 5 bases, J lost 8 bases, and 17 bases lay in between. The CDR3 runs to 14 residues. Germline assignment: CDR1 SEHNR and CDR2 FQNEAQ (reference sequence). CDR3 in DNA: TGTGCCAGCAGCCCCAGGGCGTCAACCAGTACGCAGTATTTT. As protein: CASSPRASTSTQYF.

J is TRBJ2-5 and V is TRBV28; tentative D call: TRBD2 (5 bases). Germline CDR1 and CDR2: MDHEN and SYDVKM. V lost 6 bases, J lost 4 bases, and 12 bases lay in between. This CDR3 is built from 13 residues. The CDR3 DNA sequence: TGTGCCAGCAGACCGGGGAGTGCAGAGACCCAGTACTTC. It specifies CASRPGSAETQYF. Full variable domain (outside the CDR3, taken from reference TRBV28 and TRBJ2-5): DVKVTQSSRYLVKRTGEKVFLECVQDMDHENMFWYRQDPGLGLRLIYFSYDVKMKEKGDIPEGYSVSREKKERFSLILESASTNQTSMYLCASRPGSAETQYFGPGTRLLVL.

The sample holds one count of this clone. The J gene is TRBJ2-6, the V gene TRBV5-6, with D possibly TRBD1 on 5 matching bases. The ends were cut back, 0 bases at V and 0 bases at J, with 10 bases in the middle. Germline V gene sequence: CDR1 SGHDT, CDR2 YYEEEE. The CDR3 runs 17 residues. CDR3 loop: CASSLDRRLSGANVLTF. The CDR3 DNA reads as TGTGCCAGCAGCTTGGACAGGCGACTCTCTGGGGCCAACGTCCTGACTTTC. The variable domain in full, with the rest retrieved from reference TRBV5-6 and TRBJ2-6, is DAGVTQSPTHLIKTRGQQVTLRCSPKSGHDTVSWYQQALGQGPQFIFQYYEEEERQRGNFPDRFSGHQFPNYSSELNVNALLLGDSALYLCASSLDRRLSGANVLTFGAGSRLTVL.

The genes are TRBV4-1 and TRBJ2-4; 7 bases map to TRBD1. The J segment lost 6 bases and the V segment lost 0 bases, leaving 11 bases of the junction unmatched. Per germline, CDR1 MGHRA and CDR2 YSYEKL. CDR3 length: 17 amino acids. The CDR3 protein is CASSQDKGATPLNIQYF. CDR3 sequence (DNA): TGCGCCAGCAGCCAAGATAAGGGGGCGACGCCCCTAAACATTCAGTACTTC.

The chain recombines TRBV27 with TRBJ2-5, with D possibly TRBD2 on 6 matching bases. The V end was cut by 5 bases, the J end by 0 bases, with 19 bases between. Germline assignment: CDR1 MNHEY and CDR2 SMNVEV (reference sequence). CDR3 size: 17 residues. Here the CDR3 reads CASSVTPILADQETQYF. CDR3 DNA: TGTGCCAGCAGTGTGACTCCAATACTAGCAGACCAAGAGACCCAGTACTTC.

This clone was observed a single time. The chain couples TRBV7-2 to TRBJ2-2, with D possibly TRBD1 on 6 matching bases. V was pared by 1 base and J by 9 bases, with 12 bases between. Per germline, CDR1 SGHTA and CDR2 FQGNSA. The CDR3 is 14 residues long. The CDR3 loop reads CASSLDKGVWELFF. CDR3 nucleotide sequence: TGTGCCAGCAGCTTAGACAAGGGGGTTTGGGAGCTGTTTTTT.

The V and J genes are TRBV6-5 and TRBJ2-3, with D maybe TRBD2 (6 bases). The CDR3 is 14 amino acids. Trimming cost V 5 bases and J 4 bases, with 13 bases left between them. Germline values: CDR1 MNHEY, CDR2 SVGAGI. CDR3 nucleotide sequence: TGTGCCAGCAGTCCCGGGGGAATGCCAGATACGCAGTATTTT. Protein product: CASSPGGMPDTQYF.